The 15 T cell receptor beta chains below come from one sample, sequenced in a study of blood T cells in healthy people across ages. Next came a second PCR, run for about 6 to 11 cycles, which used a sample-barcoded 5' primer along with a J-beta primer mix. Via MiXCR, TCRdb re-called the 5' RACE reads, giving one row per CDR3 protein. The repertoire holds 1.5 million to 2 million distinct CDR3 sequences, with about 30% as singletons. The material sequenced was blood. The receptor set was obtained from a woman aged 25 to 39 in good health.

The CDR3 DNA is TGCAGTGCCGCCCTCGGGGATACGCAGTATTTT. It encodes CSAALGDTQYF. The chain is built from TRBV20-1 and TRBJ2-3, with D uncertain. Germline V CDR1 and CDR2: DFQATT, SNEGSKA (reference sequence). The V gene lost 6 bases and the J gene lost 6 bases, with 10 bases spanning the gap. There are 11 residues in the CDR3.

In its sample, this clonotype was seen a few times. V and J are TRBV20-1 and TRBJ2-1, with a weak D call TRBD2 (5 bases). The V gene lost 1 base and the J gene lost 7 bases, with 14 bases spanning the gap. Germline assignment: CDR1 DFQATT and CDR2 SNEGSKA (reference sequence). The CDR3 extends over 14 amino acids. CDR3 sequence: CSARAGLEGNEQFF. The DNA for the CDR3 is TGCAGTGCTAGAGCAGGTCTAGAGGGAAATGAGCAGTTCTTC.

About this clonotype itself: One end of the junction fails to match germline, which may point to a read error. The chain has TRBV12-3 or TRBV12-4 and TRBJ1-2, with D perhaps matching TRBD1 (6 bases). The CDR3 is made up of 14 amino acids. The CDR3 bases are TGTGCCAACAGTACCCAAGGACAGCTTTTGGGCTACACCTTC. Translated, it gives CANSTQGQLLGYTF.

This clonotype was found once. V gene TRBV6-6 combines with J gene TRBJ2-1; 11 bases line up with TRBD2. Germline CDR1 reads MNHNY; CDR2 reads SVGAGI (reference sequence). The CDR3 sequence is 16 residues long. V shed 4 bases, J shed 5 bases, and the junction held 7 bases outside the gene matches. As DNA, the CDR3 is TGTGCCAGCAGTTCCACGACTAGCGGGAATCACAATGAGCAGTTCTTC. It translates to CASSSTTSGNHNEQFF.

V usage is TRBV24-1 and J usage is TRBJ2-5; tentative D call: TRBD1 (6 bases). CDR3 length equals 12 residues. Germline V lookup: CDR1 KGHDR, CDR2 SFDVKD. V shed 8 bases and J shed 5 bases, with 11 bases lying between them. CDR3 sequence (DNA): TGTGCCACCATGGGACAAGGGGAGACCCAGTACTTC. It yields the protein CATMGQGETQYF.

The V gene is TRBV28, the J gene TRBJ2-7; D tentatively reads TRBD1 or TRBD2 (5 bases each). V shed 7 bases and J shed 1 base, with 11 bases lying between them. Germline V gene data show CDR1 as MDHEN and CDR2 as SYDVKM. The CDR3 has 13 amino acids. The CDR3 bases are TGTGCCAGCACCGGGGCCCCGTCCTACGAGCAGTACTTC. Protein sequence: CASTGAPSYEQYF.

The V and J genes are TRBV28 and TRBJ1-2; 7 bases align to TRBD1. The V and J ends lost 6 bases and 6 bases, in that order; junction bases with no gene match: 7. Germline V CDR1 and CDR2: MDHEN, SYDVKM. The CDR3 runs to 13 residues. The CDR3 region is CASSTGTAHGYTF. In nucleotides, the CDR3 is TGTGCCAGCAGCACCGGGACAGCTCATGGCTACACCTTC.

There are a few counts of this clonotype. This chain joins TRBV7-2 and TRBJ1-2, with 9 nucleotides matching TRBD1. The CDR3 is 17 residues long. CDR1 and CDR2 (germline): SGHTA, FQGNSA. With 1 base clipped from V and 4 bases from J, the junction kept 10 bases outside the gene matches. Written as DNA, the CDR3 is TGTGCCAGCAGCTTAGGTCCCGGGACAGGGAAGACCTATGGCTACACCTTC. Translating it yields CASSLGPGTGKTYGYTF.

The J gene is TRBJ2-4, the V gene TRBV2; 11 bases are a match to TRBD1. CDR3 length: 13 residues. Germline-derived CDR1 and CDR2 are SNHLY and FYNNEI. The junction had 8 bases not matched to a gene; V was cut back by 5 bases and J by 14 bases. The CDR3 sequence is CASSREGQGDEYF. The CDR3 coding sequence is TGTGCCAGCAGTCGAGAGGGACAGGGGGACGAGTACTTC.

In its sample, this clonotype was seen a few times. The rearrangement uses TRBV10-3 and TRBJ2-1, with TRBD2 as a possible D gene (6 bases). Between the trimmed V and J ends, which lost 0 bases and 7 bases, there was a span of 10 bases. CDR1 is ENHRY, CDR2 SYGVKD, per germline. The CDR3 totals 14 residues. The CDR3 sequence: CAISESEGRNEQFF. The CDR3, as DNA: TGTGCCATCAGTGAGTCTGAAGGGAGGAATGAGCAGTTCTTC.

The sample holds a few counts of this clonotype. This may stem from a read error, because a much larger clone lies one nucleotide away. The genes are TRBV9 and TRBJ2-7; D is unresolved. V lost 0 bases, J lost 3 bases, and 10 bases lay in between. The germline V gene has CDR1 SGDLS and CDR2 YYNGEE. CDR3 length: 14 amino acids. The CDR3 nucleotides read TGTGCCAGCAGCGTAGACCCAGGAAGCTACGAGCAGTACTTC. Its protein is CASSVDPGSYEQYF.

The chain has TRBV7-9 and TRBJ2-1; a possible D gene is TRBD2 (5 bases). The V and J ends lost 10 bases and 3 bases respectively, with 13 bases between them. Per the germline V gene, CDR1 is SEHNR and CDR2 is FQNEAQ (reference sequence). The CDR3 extends over 13 amino acids. This CDR3 reads CAILPEGYNEQFF. The CDR3 DNA follows: TGTGCCATTCTCCCCGAGGGCTACAATGAGCAGTTCTTC.

Notes on this clonotype: This may arise from a read error, as a much more abundant clone is one base away. The chain combines TRBV24-1 with TRBJ2-6; D might be TRBD1 or TRBD2, each matching 5 bases. The CDR3 extends over 14 amino acids. Per germline, CDR1 KGHDR and CDR2 SFDVKD. The CDR3, as DNA: TGTGCCACCAGTGGAGGGTCTGGGGCCAACGTCCGGACTTTC. Residues: CATSGGSGANVRTF.

This clonotype was seen a few times. The J gene is TRBJ2-1, the V gene TRBV12-3 or TRBV12-4, with D possibly matching TRBD1 (5 bases). The length of the CDR3 is 12 residues. Deletions cut 6 bases from V and 5 bases from J, with 8 bases between. Here the CDR3 DNA reads TGTGCCAGCAGACCAGGGCACAATGAGCAGTTCTTC. Its translation: CASRPGHNEQFF.

This clonotype was observed at least ten times. This chain joins TRBV28 and TRBJ2-4, with D hard to call. The better agreement between TRBJ2-7 and the DNA end casts doubt on the J call. The germline V gene encodes CDR1 MDHEN and CDR2 SYDVKM. There are 12 residues in the CDR3. The CDR3 region is CASSFSLTEQYF. The CDR3 DNA sequence: TGTGCCAGCAGTTTCTCGCTGACCGAGCAGTACTTC.